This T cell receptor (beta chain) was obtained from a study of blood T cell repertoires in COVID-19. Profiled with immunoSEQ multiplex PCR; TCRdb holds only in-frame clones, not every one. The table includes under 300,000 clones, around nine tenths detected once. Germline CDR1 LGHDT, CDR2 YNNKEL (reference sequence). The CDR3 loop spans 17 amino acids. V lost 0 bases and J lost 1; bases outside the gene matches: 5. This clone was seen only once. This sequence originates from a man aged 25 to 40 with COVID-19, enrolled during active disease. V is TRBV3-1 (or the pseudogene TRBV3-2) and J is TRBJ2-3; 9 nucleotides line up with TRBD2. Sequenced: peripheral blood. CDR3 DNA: TGTGCCAGCAGCCAAGACGGGACTAGCTTTCGCACAGATACGCAGTATTTT. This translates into CASSQDGTSFRTDTQYF.